Presented here are 11 T cell receptor beta chains from one specimen sequenced in a study of cytomegalovirus exposure and HLA in healthy donors. The PCR ran on 60 Vbeta and 13 Jbeta primers. TCRdb's copy holds only in-frame clones and misses some; the assay was immunoSEQ multiplex PCR. Of approximately 40,000 clones in the sample, 82% were seen once. Sequencing input: PBMCs. These receptor sequences come from a woman between 18 and 29 years old in good health and CMV-seropositive.

V is TRBV30 and J is TRBJ1-2, with a possible D match to TRBD1 (6 bases). The length of the CDR3 is 10 residues. Germline loops: CDR1 GTSNPN, CDR2 SVGIG (reference sequence). The chain's CDR3 is CRMDSGGYTF. The CDR3, as DNA: TGTCGGATGGACAGCGGAGGCTACACCTTC.

V and J are TRBV7-3 and TRBJ2-3; possibly TRBD2 for D (7 bases). The V gene lost 0 bases and the J gene lost 6 bases, with 16 bases spanning the gap. Germline V CDR1 and CDR2: SGHTA, FQGTGA. This CDR3 is built from 16 residues. The CDR3 loop is CASSLTFAGAGDTQYF. CDR3 sequence (DNA): TGTGCCAGCAGCTTAACGTTTGCGGGGGCTGGGGATACGCAGTATTTT.

The chain couples TRBV11-2 to TRBJ2-2; 11 nucleotides align to TRBD1. The CDR3 totals 16 residues. The V segment lost 5 bases and the J segment 4 bases; nucleotides outside the gene matches: 6. Germline assignment: CDR1 SGHAT and CDR2 FQNNGV. The CDR3 loop is CASSKRGTGGTGELFF. CDR3 coding DNA: TGTGCCAGCAGCAAAAGGGGGACAGGGGGCACCGGGGAGCTGTTTTTT.

This chain connects TRBV9 to TRBJ2-1; D ambiguous. Trimming left V 4 bases short and J 3 bases short, with 8 bases between. CDR1 and CDR2 from the germline V gene are SGDLS and YYNGEE. This CDR3 contains 13 residues. The CDR3 region is CASSNADYNEQFF. The CDR3 coding sequence is TGTGCCAGCAGCAACGCGGACTACAATGAGCAGTTCTTC. Variable domain in full (rest from reference TRBV9 and TRBJ2-1): DSGVTQTPKHLITATGQRVTLRCSPRSGDLSVYWYQQSLDQGLQFLIQYYNGEERAKGNILERFSAQQFPDLHSELNLSSLELGDSALYFCASSNADYNEQFFGPGTRLTVL.

The chain's CDR3 is CASKTTNTEAFF. The DNA of the CDR3 is TGTGCCAGCAAAACGACAAACACTGAAGCTTTCTTT. The chain uses TRBV7-9 and TRBJ1-1; D ambiguous. V was shortened by 7 bases and J by 2 bases, with 8 bases between the two germline ends. CDR1 and CDR2 (germline): SEHNR, FQNEAQ (reference sequence). The CDR3 has 12 residues.

The chain couples TRBV7-9 to TRBJ1-1; maybe TRBD1 (6 bases). Per germline, CDR1 SEHNR and CDR2 FQNEAQ (reference sequence). This CDR3 comprises 12 residues. Here the CDR3 DNA reads TGTTCCACTCTCAGGGGTTCAGGTGAAGCTTTCTTT. It is translated as CSTLRGSGEAFF.

The V call is TRBV27, the J call TRBJ2-3; perhaps TRBD1 as D (6 bases). CDR1 and CDR2 from the germline V gene are MNHEY and SMNVEV (reference sequence). V was cut by 7 bases and J by 7 bases, with 21 bases left in between. This CDR3 spans 15 amino acids. CDR3 sequence: CASTRRGLSGHTQYF. The CDR3 coding sequence is TGTGCCAGCACCCGAAGGGGGTTGAGCGGCCATACGCAGTATTTT.

The chain joins TRBV7-9 to TRBJ2-3; 8 bases are a match to TRBD1. This CDR3 is built from 14 residues. CDR1 is SEHNR, CDR2 FQNEAQ, per germline (reference sequence). After removal of 7 bases from V and 4 bases from J, the junction contained 7 bases not matched to a gene. The CDR3 loop reads CASNPLTGADTQYF. CDR3 coding DNA: TGTGCCAGCAACCCCTTGACAGGGGCAGATACGCAGTATTTT.

This clone was counted once. V gene TRBV27 combines with J gene TRBJ2-1, with a possible D match to TRBD2 (5 bases). V was trimmed by 2 bases and J by 0 bases, leaving 29 bases between them. The CDR3 extends over 22 amino acids. Per the germline V gene, CDR1 is MNHEY and CDR2 is SMNVEV (reference sequence). The chain's CDR3 is CASSLRFQYGVQPLSSYNEQFF. The CDR3 bases are TGTGCCAGCAGTTTACGTTTTCAGTACGGGGTTCAACCTCTCTCCTCCTACAATGAGCAGTTCTTC.

This clone was seen only a few times. The chain has TRBV2 and TRBJ1-3; TRBD1 is a possible D gene (6 bases). Trimming stripped 4 bases from V and 3 bases from J, with 10 bases between. The CDR3 length is 14 residues. Germline-derived CDR1 and CDR2 are SNHLY and FYNNEI. CDR3: CASSGIGGGNTIYF. The DNA of the CDR3 is TGTGCCAGCAGTGGAATAGGGGGTGGAAACACCATATATTTT. The variable domain in full, completed from reference TRBV2 and TRBJ1-3, reads EPEVTQTPSHQVTQMGQEVILRCVPISNHLYFYWYRQILGQKVEFLVSFYNNEISEKSEIFDDQFSVERPDGSNFTLKIRSTKLEDSAMYFCASSGIGGGNTIYFGEGSWLTVV.

The rearrangement uses TRBV4-1 and TRBJ2-2; D possibly corresponds to TRBD1 (6 bases). The CDR3 runs to 15 residues. The V gene lost 2 bases and the J gene lost 2 bases, with 9 bases spanning the gap. Germline V gives CDR1 MGHRA, CDR2 YSYEKL. The CDR3 reads CASSQLDSNTGELFF. The CDR3 coding sequence is TGCGCCAGCAGCCAACTGGACAGCAACACCGGGGAGCTGTTTTTT.